A single sample gave rise to the 14 T cell receptor beta chains below, sequenced in a study of long-term antiretroviral therapy in people with HIV. They ran version v3.0 of the immunoSEQ assay at survey level. This table comes from immunoSEQ multiplex PCR, and its TCRdb copy is limited to in-frame clones, with some not included. In the table there are over 30,000 clones, around 86% of which are singletons. This sample comprised unsorted PBMCs, obtained 1 year after starting antiretroviral therapy. The source is a man aged 18 to 29 with HIV.

This chain connects TRBV5-1 to TRBJ2-1; TRBD2 matches 9 bases. Germline-derived CDR1 and CDR2 are SGHRS and YFSETQ. The ends lost 3 bases at V and 5 bases at J; junction bases unmatched: 9. CDR3 size: 16 residues. The CDR3 DNA is TGCGCCAGCAGCTGGTTAGGCCTAGCGGGGAACAATGAGCAGTTCTTC. Translation gives CASSWLGLAGNNEQFF. The full variable domain, in which reference TRBV5-1 and TRBJ2-1 provide the parts outside the CDR3, is KAGVTQTPRYLIKTRGQQVTLSCSPISGHRSVSWYQQTPGQGLQFLFEYFSETQRNKGNFPGRFSGRQFSNSRSEMNVSTLELGDSALYLCASSWLGLAGNNEQFFGPGTRLTVL.

The CDR3 here is CASSLRRGKTDTQYF. The CDR3 DNA reads as TGTGCCAGCAGCTTGCGGCGGGGGAAAACAGATACGCAGTATTTT. V gene TRBV11-2 combines with J gene TRBJ2-3, with TRBD2 matching over 7 bases. J gave up 3 bases and V 3 bases, and 6 bases lay outside the gene matches. Germline CDR1 reads SGHAT; CDR2 reads FQNNGV. The CDR3 runs to 15 residues.

The chain carries TRBV6-6 and TRBJ1-2; 7 bases are a match to TRBD1. The CDR3 is 12 residues long. The J segment lost 2 bases and the V segment lost 7 bases, leaving 1 base of the junction unmatched. CDR1 is MNHNY and CDR2 is SVGAGI in the germline V gene (reference sequence). The CDR3 reads CASTTGNYGYTF. The CDR3 DNA sequence: TGTGCCAGCACGACAGGGAACTATGGCTACACCTTC.

This clone has only one observation. This chain connects TRBV9 to TRBJ2-1; D not resolved. V was cut by 0 bases and J by 8 bases, with 9 bases left in between. CDR1 is SGDLS, CDR2 YYNGEE, per germline. This CDR3 has 13 amino acids. The CDR3 DNA reads as TGTGCCAGCAGCGTAGGATCCAATCATGAGCAGTTCTTC. This encodes CASSVGSNHEQFF. The full variable domain, completed using reference TRBV9 and TRBJ2-1, is DSGVTQTPKHLITATGQRVTLRCSPRSGDLSVYWYQQSLDQGLQFLIQYYNGEERAKGNILERFSAQQFPDLHSELNLSSLELGDSALYFCASSVGSNHEQFFGPGTRLTVL.

The count of this clone is one. The rearrangement joins TRBV27 to TRBJ2-4; the match to TRBD1 covers 9 bases. The J segment lost 8 bases and the V segment lost 4 bases, leaving 6 bases of the junction unmatched. CDR1 and CDR2 (germline): MNHEY, SMNVEV (reference sequence). There are 14 residues in the CDR3. CDR3 nucleotide sequence: TGTGCCAGCAGTTCCAAACAGGGGGCAGACATTCAGTACTTC. Protein sequence: CASSSKQGADIQYF.

This clone was detected only once. V usage is TRBV6-5 and J usage is TRBJ1-1; D may be TRBD1 (6 bases). Germline-derived CDR1 and CDR2 are MNHEY and SVGAGI. V shed 1 base and J shed 5 bases, with 17 bases lying between them. The CDR3 runs to 16 residues. CDR3 sequence reads: CASSYWDTEFYTEAFF. The DNA for the CDR3 is TGTGCCAGCAGTTACTGGGACACAGAGTTTTATACTGAAGCTTTCTTT.

The J gene is TRBJ2-2, the V gene TRBV7-2; no reliable D call. From germline, CDR1 is SGHTA and CDR2 FQGNSA. V was shortened by 0 bases and J by 1 base, with 3 bases between the two germline ends. The CDR3 sequence is 14 residues long. The CDR3 loop is CASSLAGNTGELFF. The CDR3 region has the DNA TGTGCCAGCAGCTTAGCGGGGAACACCGGGGAGCTGTTTTTT.

This clone has only one observation. This chain links TRBV13 with TRBJ1-3; D is unresolved. Trimming pared 2 bases from V and 3 bases from J, leaving 11 bases between. Germline values: CDR1 PRHDT, CDR2 FYEKMQ (reference sequence). CDR3 size: 15 residues. CDR3 sequence reads: CASSLKRENGNTIYF. CDR3 nucleotide sequence: TGTGCCAGCAGCTTAAAAAGGGAAAATGGAAACACCATATATTTT.

V gene TRBV5-1 combines with J gene TRBJ2-7; either TRBD1 or TRBD2 may fit D (5 bases each). The CDR3 covers 13 residues. Germline V gene lookup returns CDR1 SGHRS and CDR2 YFSETQ. V was shortened by 7 bases and J by 0 bases, with 11 bases between the two germline ends. Here the CDR3 DNA reads TGCGCCAGCGAGGGGCCGAGCTCCTACGAGCAGTACTTC. Translation gives CASEGPSSYEQYF.

This clone was seen only once. This chain uses TRBV4-1 with TRBJ2-4; 9 nucleotides line up with TRBD2. The germline gives CDR1 MGHRA, CDR2 YSYEKL. The trim removed 4 bases at V and 0 bases at J, leaving 13 bases unmatched. This CDR3 contains 19 residues. CDR3 protein: CASSLGTSPTNPAKNIQYF. CDR3 in DNA: TGCGCCAGCAGCCTTGGGACTAGCCCAACCAACCCAGCCAAAAACATTCAGTACTTC.

The genes are TRBV10-3 and TRBJ2-1; TRBD1 matches at 9 bases. The CDR3 totals 16 residues. The germline gives CDR1 ENHRY, CDR2 SYGVKD. V was pared by 3 bases and J by 7 bases, with 10 bases of the junction left unmatched. The CDR3 nucleotides are TGTGCCATCAGTGATCCCCGGGACAGGGCTCTTAATGAGCAGTTCTTC. Translating gives CAISDPRDRALNEQFF.

This rearrangement joins TRBV6-5 to TRBJ1-1, with D tentatively TRBD1 (5 bases). The CDR3 has 14 amino acids. Germline assignment: CDR1 MNHEY and CDR2 SVGAGI. V shed 4 bases and J shed 8 bases, with 17 bases lying between them. The CDR3 bases are TGTGCCAGCAGTTCAGGGACCGTAAGTGGCGAAGCTTTCTTT. Translated: CASSSGTVSGEAFF.

The V call is TRBV2, the J call TRBJ1-1; 7 nucleotides match TRBD1. The J segment lost 5 bases and the V segment lost 7 bases, leaving 7 bases of the junction unmatched. This CDR3 contains 13 residues. CDR1 SNHLY and CDR2 FYNNEI come from the germline V gene. CDR3 sequence reads: CASTGQRRTEAFF. The CDR3, as DNA: TGTGCCAGCACGGGACAGAGGAGAACTGAAGCTTTCTTT.

The V call is TRBV7-6, the J call TRBJ2-1; 9 bases are a match to TRBD2. V dropped 5 bases and J dropped 3; count of bases not matched to a gene: 11. The germline gives CDR1 SGHVS, CDR2 FNYEAQ. CDR3 length: 17 residues. In DNA, the CDR3 is TGTGCCAGCAGCCGCGAGGGGGGGACTAGCTTCTACAATGAGCAGTTCTTC. Translating gives CASSREGGTSFYNEQFF.